This note documents a single T cell receptor beta chain sequence. Losses at the gene ends were 3 bases for V and 5 bases for J; bases not matched to a gene: 7. The germline V gene encodes CDR1 SGHVS and CDR2 FNYEAQ. The CDR3 is made up of 15 amino acids. Some clones are missing from TCRdb's copy, which holds only in-frame ones; the method was immunoSEQ multiplex PCR. The repertoire holds a few hundred thousand clones, with 70% to 90% as singletons. The data originate from a study of blood T cell repertoires in COVID-19. The source is a man between 25 and 39 years old who had recovered from COVID-19. The sequencing input was PBMCs or T cells enriched from blood (not recorded which). The genes are TRBV7-6 and TRBJ1-2; 9 bases are a match to TRBD1. CDR3 bases: TGTGCCAGCAGCTTCTTAGGGACAGGGAGTTATGGCTACACCTTC. This gives the protein CASSFLGTGSYGYTF. Drawing the rest from reference TRBV7-6 and TRBJ1-2, the complete variable domain is GAGVSQSPRYKVTKRGQDVALRCDPISGHVSLYWYRQALGQGPEFLTYFNYEAQQDKSGLPNDRFSAERPEGSISTLTIQRTEQRDSAMYRCASSFLGTGSYGYTFGSGTRLTVV.